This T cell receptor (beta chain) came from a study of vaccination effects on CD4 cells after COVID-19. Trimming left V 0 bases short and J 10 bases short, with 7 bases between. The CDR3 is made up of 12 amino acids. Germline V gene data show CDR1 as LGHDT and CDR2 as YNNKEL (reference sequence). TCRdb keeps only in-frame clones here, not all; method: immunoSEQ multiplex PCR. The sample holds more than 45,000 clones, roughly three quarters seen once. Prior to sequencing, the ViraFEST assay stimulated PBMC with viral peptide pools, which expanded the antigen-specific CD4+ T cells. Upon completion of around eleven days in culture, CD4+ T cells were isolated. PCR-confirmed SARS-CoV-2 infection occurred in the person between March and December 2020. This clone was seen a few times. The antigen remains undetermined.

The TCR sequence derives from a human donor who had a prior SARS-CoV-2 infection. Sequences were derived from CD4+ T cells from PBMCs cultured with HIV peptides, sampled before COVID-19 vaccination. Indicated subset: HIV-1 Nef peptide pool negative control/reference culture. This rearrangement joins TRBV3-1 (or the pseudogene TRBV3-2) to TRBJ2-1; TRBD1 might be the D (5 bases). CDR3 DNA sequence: TGTGCCAGCAGCCAAGAGGGGCGGGAGCAGTTCTTC. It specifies CASSQEGREQFF.